The 25 T cell receptor beta chains listed next were all sequenced from one sample in a study of CD8 T cells in ankylosing spondylitis. TCRdb independently ran MiXCR on the 5' RACE reads; one entry per CDR3 protein. This table has around 23,000 distinct CDR3 sequences, around 17% appearing once. Material: blood. These receptors were obtained from a male donor with ankylosing spondylitis or in good health (not recorded which).

V gene TRBV5-1 combines with J gene TRBJ2-1, with 7 bases lining up with TRBD2. Germline V lookup: CDR1 SGHRS, CDR2 YFSETQ. This CDR3 spans 18 amino acids. Trimming cost V 0 bases and J 9 bases; bases outside gene matches: 18. The CDR3 nucleotides are TGCGCCAGCAGCTTGGCTTTGGGACTATCTTCCGACAGCGTTGAGCAGTTCTTC. This sequence encodes CASSLALGLSSDSVEQFF.

This chain connects TRBV2 to TRBJ2-3; the match to TRBD2 covers 7 bases. The CDR3 has 17 residues. V trimming: 10 bases; J trimming: 1 base; junction bases outside the gene matches: 17. Germline loops: CDR1 SNHLY, CDR2 FYNNEI. The CDR3 sequence: CAITIYQNRGGTDTQYF. CDR3 nucleotide sequence: TGTGCCATCACAATATACCAAAATCGGGGGGGCACAGATACGCAGTATTTT.

The chain has TRBV6-4 and TRBJ2-1, with 12 bases aligning to TRBD2. V was clipped by 5 bases and J by 2 bases; unmatched bases: 4. Germline V gives CDR1 MRHNA, CDR2 SNTAGT. The CDR3 length is 16 residues. The CDR3 sequence is CASSTWTSGTYNEQFF. The CDR3 DNA is TGTGCCAGCAGTACTTGGACTAGCGGGACCTACAATGAGCAGTTCTTC.

The DNA for the CDR3 is TGTGCCAGCAGCTTAGAGGGACTAGCGGACTACAATGAGCAGTTCTTC. The encoded protein is CASSLEGLADYNEQFF. This chain joins TRBV11-2 and TRBJ2-1, with 11 bases fitting TRBD2. V gave up 0 bases and J gave up 3 bases; unmatched junction bases: 1. The CDR3 extends over 16 amino acids. Germline loops: CDR1 SGHAT, CDR2 FQNNGV.

The rearrangement joins TRBV6-2 or TRBV6-3 to TRBJ2-3, with TRBD2 matching 9 bases. Germline loops: CDR1 MNHEY, CDR2 SVGEGT. With 5 bases clipped from V and 6 bases from J, the junction kept 12 bases outside the gene matches. The length of the CDR3 is 16 residues. In nucleotides, the CDR3 is TGTGCCAGCAGTCATTTAGCGGGGGCTTCCAGCGATACGCAGTATTTT. Protein sequence: CASSHLAGASSDTQYF.

This clonotype was observed a handful of times. The V and J genes are TRBV4-2 and TRBJ2-4, with D perhaps TRBD2 (6 bases). CDR3 length: 15 amino acids. V was clipped by 0 bases and J by 6 bases, with 12 bases between them. Germline V CDR1 and CDR2: LGHNA, YNFKEQ. CDR3 bases: TGTGCCAGCAGCCAAGATTGGGGGGAAGGAAACATTCAGTACTTC. This codes for CASSQDWGEGNIQYF.

This clonotype was seen more than once but under ten times. The chain couples TRBV6-5 to TRBJ2-5; 10 bases map to TRBD2. The CDR3 is 16 amino acids. Looked up from germline, CDR1 is MNHEY and CDR2 is SVGAGI. J lost 5 bases, V lost 5 bases, and 11 bases had no gene match. The CDR3 bases are TGTGCCAGCAGTACGGGACTAGCGCTTTCTTCTGAGACCCAGTACTTC. This encodes CASSTGLALSSETQYF.

The chain is built from TRBV18 and TRBJ1-2, with D uncertain. V lost 0 bases to trimming and J lost 7 bases, with 12 bases between them. Germline values: CDR1 KGHSH, CDR2 LQKENI. CDR3 length equals 14 residues. In nucleotides, the CDR3 is TGTGCCAGCTCACCACCAAGGACCCTCGGTGGCTACACCTTC. It is translated as CASSPPRTLGGYTF.

The chain recombines TRBV6-6 with TRBJ2-1; D is possibly TRBD2 (5 bases). The germline gives CDR1 MNHNY, CDR2 SVGAGI (reference sequence). The V end was cut by 4 bases, the J end by 7 bases, with 11 bases between. CDR3 length: 13 amino acids. Here the CDR3 DNA reads TGTGCCAGCAGTTCCCCCGGACTTAATGAGCAGTTCTTC. Amino acid sequence: CASSSPGLNEQFF.

The rearrangement uses TRBV20-1 and TRBJ1-5, with TRBD1 as a possible D gene (6 bases). The V gene's germline CDR1 is DFQATT and CDR2 SNEGSKA (reference sequence). The CDR3 length is 17 residues. V was pared by 1 base and J by 5 bases, with 21 bases between. CDR3 nucleotide sequence: TGCAGTGCTAGAGCCGATCATATACAGGGTTTGGATCAGCCCCAGCATTTT. Translated, it gives CSARADHIQGLDQPQHF.

In this sample, this clonotype turned up many times. The V gene is TRBV12-3 or TRBV12-4, the J gene TRBJ1-4; no clear D gene. The CDR3 sequence is 11 residues long. V was pared by 4 bases and J by 8 bases, with 5 bases between. CDR3 amino acids: CASSYGEKLFF. The CDR3 DNA follows: TGTGCCAGCAGTTATGGGGAAAAACTGTTTTTT.

Ten or more counts support this clonotype. An end of the junction differs from the germline gene, which may be a read error. The chain joins TRBV27 to TRBJ2-1, with a weak D call TRBD2 (7 bases). Germline V gene lookup returns CDR1 MNHEY and CDR2 SMNVEV (reference sequence). The CDR3 extends over 13 amino acids. The CDR3 loop is CASMVGGALPMIF. CDR3 in DNA: TGTGCCAGCATGGTGGGGGGGGCCCTCCCCATGATCTTC.

This clonotype was counted ten times or more. DNA of the CDR3: TGTGCCAGCAGCGTAGTTAGGGGGTTGGATGAGCAGTTCTTC. The encoded protein is CASSVVRGLDEQFF. The chain uses TRBV7-2 and TRBJ2-1; D may be TRBD1 (6 bases). The V end was cut by 5 bases, the J end by 8 bases, with 16 bases between. The CDR3 length is 14 residues. Germline CDR1 SGHTA, CDR2 FQGNSA.

The chain links TRBV15 to TRBJ1-3; D unclear. In germline, CDR1 is LNHNV, CDR2 YYDKDF (reference sequence). CDR3 length equals 15 residues. V shed 0 bases and J shed 4 bases, with 10 bases lying between them. CDR3 in DNA: TGTGCCACCAGCAGAGAAAGGGCCAGGGGAAACACCATATATTTT. Protein sequence: CATSRERARGNTIYF.

The table lists this clonotype with many counts. The CDR3 bases are TGTGCCAGTTCGGAACTAGCAATTAGCACAGATACGCAGTATTTT. Protein: CASSELAISTDTQYF. The rearrangement uses TRBV2 and TRBJ2-3; tentative D call: TRBD2 (6 bases). The CDR3 extends over 15 amino acids. Between the trimmed V and J ends, which lost 9 bases and 0 bases, there was a span of 16 bases. Per germline, CDR1 SNHLY and CDR2 FYNNEI.

The V call is TRBV5-1, the J call TRBJ1-1; D is uncertain. From germline, CDR1 is SGHRS and CDR2 YFSETQ. Trimming took 0 bases from V and 1 from J, leaving 7 bases between them. CDR3 length: 14 amino acids. CDR3 DNA sequence: TGCGCCAGCAGCTTGGACGCGAGGAACACTGAAGCTTTCTTT. Translating gives CASSLDARNTEAFF.

This clonotype qualifies as medium-sized. V and J are TRBV7-2 and TRBJ2-1, with D perhaps TRBD1 (6 bases). CDR3 length: 15 amino acids. Trimming pared 1 base from V and 7 bases from J, leaving 14 bases between. Germline V gives CDR1 SGHTA, CDR2 FQGNSA. The CDR3 protein is CASSLVIVGANEQFF. DNA of the CDR3: TGTGCCAGCAGCTTAGTAATCGTGGGGGCTAATGAGCAGTTCTTC.

This clonotype occurred many times. J is TRBJ2-4 and V is TRBV29-1; 7 nucleotides agree with TRBD1. J was trimmed by 0 bases and V by 7 bases; bases with no gene match: 3. CDR1 is SQVTM and CDR2 is ANQGSEA in the germline V gene. This CDR3 has 13 amino acids. This chain's CDR3 is CSAQGVAKNIQYF. The CDR3, as DNA: TGCAGCGCCCAGGGGGTAGCCAAAAACATTCAGTACTTC.

This clonotype was observed many times. This chain uses TRBV5-1 with TRBJ2-1; 12 bases align to TRBD1. Per the germline V gene, CDR1 is SGHRS and CDR2 is YFSETQ. The V and J ends lost 4 bases and 3 bases, in that order; junction bases with no gene match: 5. The CDR3 is 16 residues long. CDR3 in amino acids: CASSLGTGGLYNEQFF. CDR3 in DNA: TGCGCCAGCAGCCTAGGGACAGGGGGCCTCTACAATGAGCAGTTCTTC.

This clonotype is labeled as medium-sized. The rearrangement links TRBV28 to TRBJ1-5, with D uncertain. V lost 2 bases and J 0 bases, leaving 8 bases between the germline ends. Germline V gene sequence: CDR1 MDHEN, CDR2 SYDVKM. This CDR3 region has 15 residues. CDR3 in DNA: TGTGCCAGCAGTTTAGATCTTTATAGCAATCAGCCCCAGCATTTT. Encoded protein: CASSLDLYSNQPQHF.

At least ten counts were recorded for this clonotype. This sequence joins TRBV29-1 and TRBJ2-5, with 9 nucleotides matching TRBD2. In germline, CDR1 is SQVTM, CDR2 ANQGSEA. The CDR3 is 13 amino acids. After removal of 6 bases from V and 7 bases from J, the junction contained 9 bases not matched to a gene. For the CDR3, the DNA is TGCAGCGTCGGCGGGACTAGCCTCGGGACCCAGTACTTC. It yields the protein CSVGGTSLGTQYF.

The CDR3 is CASSWDTGKGTEAFF. In nucleotides, the CDR3 is TGCGCCAGCAGCTGGGATACAGGGAAAGGCACTGAAGCTTTCTTT. V and J are TRBV5-1 and TRBJ1-1; possible D gene TRBD1, 6 bases. Germline V CDR1 and CDR2: SGHRS, YFSETQ. The CDR3 covers 15 residues. V was pared by 3 bases and J by 4 bases, with 16 bases between.

The chain carries TRBV29-1 and TRBJ2-1; 8 nucleotides agree with TRBD1. CDR1 is SQVTM, CDR2 ANQGSEA, per germline. The CDR3 consists of 13 residues. Trimming cost V 8 bases and J 7 bases; bases outside gene matches: 10. Written as DNA, the CDR3 is TGCAGCATGCGGTGGGACAGGAGGAATGAGCAGTTCTTC. It encodes CSMRWDRRNEQFF.

Only a few counts were recorded for this clonotype. The chain employs TRBV19 and TRBJ2-1; 7 bases are shared with TRBD1. The germline V gene encodes CDR1 LNHDA and CDR2 SQIVND (reference sequence). The CDR3 extends over 13 amino acids. The V gene end was trimmed by 3 bases and the J gene end by 5 bases; junction bases not matched to a gene: 1. The chain's CDR3 is CASSMGQNNEQFF. The CDR3 DNA sequence: TGTGCCAGTAGTATGGGACAGAACAATGAGCAGTTCTTC.

This clonotype was counted at least ten times. The genes are TRBV28 and TRBJ2-7, with D perhaps matching TRBD2 (5 bases). The V gene lost 4 bases and the J gene lost 7 bases, with 17 bases spanning the gap. This CDR3 has 14 amino acids. Germline values: CDR1 MDHEN, CDR2 SYDVKM. CDR3 DNA sequence: TGTGCCAGCAGTTCCAGACCGGGATCTCGGGAGCAGTACGTC. Translation: CASSSRPGSREQYV.